The sequence of this TCR beta chain was determined in a study of blood T cell repertoires in COVID-19. On the study more broadly: Specimens from acute and convalescent COVID-19 originated in the United States, Italy and Spain. Sources were T cells, B-cell-depleted T cells, or PBMCs; the material itself was cDNA or gDNA.

This CDR3 has 15 residues. V was pared by 4 bases and J by 3 bases, with 13 bases between. CDR1 is SGHNT and CDR2 is YYREEE in the germline V gene (reference sequence). Authors' methods: Amplification of reference gene primers provided the estimated nucleated cell counts. Assay used: immunoSEQ multiplex PCR; TCRdb lists only in-frame clones, some missing. The DNA gave D and trimming, while V, J and clone size come from that table. The repertoire holds around 37,000 clones, with about nine tenths as singletons. Sequencing was performed on peripheral blood. The TCR comes from a man aged 50 to 59 with active or convalescent COVID-19. The V gene is TRBV5-4, the J gene TRBJ2-2, with D possibly matching TRBD2 (5 bases). In nucleotides, the CDR3 is TGTGCCAGCAGCCCTCGGGGAAGGGACACCGGGGAGCTGTTTTTT. Its translation: CASSPRGRDTGELFF.